These 25 T cell receptor beta chains came from one sample sequenced in a study of cytomegalovirus exposure and HLA in healthy donors. Primers included in the PCR were 60 Vbeta and 13 Jbeta primers. Sequenced by immunoSEQ multiplex PCR; TCRdb stores in-frame clones only, minus some. The data show about 140,000 clones, more than 60% seen once. Sequenced sample: PBMCs. The receptor source for this set is a middle-aged man in good health and CMV-seronegative.

This clone has a count of ten or more. The gene calls are TRBV5-1 and TRBJ1-1, with 11 positions matching TRBD1. Trimming cost V 4 bases and J 4 bases; bases outside gene matches: 18. CDR3 size: 19 residues. Germline V CDR1 and CDR2: SGHRS, YFSETQ. CDR3 sequence reads: CASSPRTGGDPTEGTEAFF. The DNA for the CDR3 is TGCGCCAGCAGCCCCCGGACAGGGGGCGACCCAACGGAGGGCACTGAAGCTTTCTTT. Full variable domain (rest looked up from reference TRBV5-1 and TRBJ1-1): KAGVTQTPRYLIKTRGQQVTLSCSPISGHRSVSWYQQTPGQGLQFLFEYFSETQRNKGNFPGRFSGRQFSNSRSEMNVSTLELGDSALYLCASSPRTGGDPTEGTEAFFGQGTRLTVV.

This clone occurred a few times. The chain combines TRBV5-5 with TRBJ2-5; 8 bases line up with TRBD2. J was trimmed by 9 bases and V by 3 bases; bases with no gene match: 16. This CDR3 has 16 amino acids. Germline lookup yields CDR1 SGHKS and CDR2 YYEKEE (reference sequence). DNA for the CDR3: TGTGCCAGCAGCTGGGGGGTTAGCGGGGCCCGCGAGGCCCAGTACTTC. Amino acids: CASSWGVSGAREAQYF.

The V call is TRBV7-9, the J call TRBJ1-2; no definite D call. Trimming shortened V by 1 base and J by 5 bases, and 5 bases separated the two germline ends. The CDR3 runs to 12 residues. From germline, CDR1 is SEHNR and CDR2 FQNEAQ (reference sequence). The CDR3 DNA is TGTGCCAGCAGCTTAGGAGGATATGGCTACACCTTC. This sequence encodes CASSLGGYGYTF.

The table lists this clone with a few counts. This chain links TRBV6-5 with TRBJ1-2, with 8 bases that match TRBD1. Germline V gene data show CDR1 as MNHEY and CDR2 as SVGAGI. CDR3 length: 14 residues. V was pared by 2 bases and J by 3 bases, with 2 bases of the junction left unmatched. CDR3 bases: TGTGCCAGCAGTTACGCGACAGGGGACTATGGCTACACCTTC. Amino acid sequence: CASSYATGDYGYTF.

This clone was detected only once. V gene TRBV6-5 combines with J gene TRBJ2-7; 8 bases are shared with TRBD2. The CDR3 is made up of 16 amino acids. Germline V gene lookup returns CDR1 MNHEY and CDR2 SVGAGI. Trimming cost V 1 base and J 6 bases; bases outside gene matches: 11. The CDR3 DNA follows: TGTGCCAGCAGTTACTTTCGGGGACTAGAATTGAGCGAGCAGTACTTC. It is translated as CASSYFRGLELSEQYF.

The chain recombines TRBV5-8 with TRBJ1-4; 10 bases agree with TRBD1. The V and J ends lost 4 bases and 4 bases, in that order; junction bases with no gene match: 13. This CDR3 has 18 residues. In germline, CDR1 is SGHTS, CDR2 YDEGEE. The CDR3 spells CASSAISRDRGVNEKLFF. The DNA of the CDR3 is TGTGCCAGCAGCGCCATCTCCCGGGACAGGGGAGTTAATGAAAAACTGTTTTTT. Supplemented by reference TRBV5-8 and TRBJ1-4, the full variable domain reads EAGVTQSPTHLIKTRGQQATLRCSPISGHTSVYWYQQALGLGLQFLLWYDEGEERNRGNFPPRFSGRQFPNYSSELNVNALELEDSALYLCASSAISRDRGVNEKLFFGSGTQLSVL.

About this clone: Germline and junction disagree at one end, which may indicate a read error. The rearrangement links TRBV20-1 to TRBJ1-4; the D is unclear. The CDR3 totals 11 residues. Germline CDR1 DFQATT, CDR2 SNEGSKA (reference sequence). CDR3 loop: CSAPSKEKLFF. CDR3 nucleotides: TGCAGTGCTCCTTCTAAGGAAAAACTGTTTTTT.

This chain connects TRBV28 to TRBJ1-3; D possibly corresponds to TRBD1 (6 bases). CDR3 length: 17 residues. CDR1 MDHEN and CDR2 SYDVKM come from the germline V gene. The V end lost 3 bases, the J end lost 0 bases, and 15 bases lay between the germline ends. The CDR3 protein is CASSLRAWTVSGNTIYF. Written as DNA, the CDR3 is TGTGCCAGCAGTTTGAGAGCCTGGACAGTCTCTGGAAACACCATATATTTT.

The chain recombines TRBV5-1 with TRBJ1-2; 8 positions match TRBD1. Looked up from germline, CDR1 is SGHRS and CDR2 is YFSETQ. Trimming took 0 bases from V and 8 from J; bases not matched to a gene: 6. The CDR3 is made up of 14 amino acids. CDR3: CASSLGDRLRGYTF. CDR3 DNA sequence: TGCGCCAGCAGCTTGGGGGACAGGCTTAGGGGCTACACCTTC.

CDR3 coding DNA: TGTGCCAGCAGCAGACAGGGGACGTCGAACACTGAAGCTTTCTTT. This encodes CASSRQGTSNTEAFF. V gene TRBV11-3 combines with J gene TRBJ1-1; the match to TRBD1 covers 8 bases. The CDR3 loop spans 15 amino acids. Looked up from germline, CDR1 is SGHNT and CDR2 is YENEEA. The trim removed 5 bases at V and 1 base at J, leaving 6 bases unmatched.

This chain connects TRBV7-3 to TRBJ2-1; D possibly corresponds to TRBD2 (5 bases). Trimming stripped 3 bases from V and 7 bases from J, with 10 bases between. Germline values: CDR1 SGHTA, CDR2 FQGTGA. This CDR3 has 13 residues. CDR3 sequence: CASSFQVANEQFF. For the CDR3, the DNA is TGTGCCAGCAGCTTTCAAGTAGCGAATGAGCAGTTCTTC.

This clone was counted once. The chain couples TRBV18 to TRBJ2-5; possible D gene TRBD2, 6 bases. From germline, CDR1 is KGHSH and CDR2 LQKENI. The CDR3 is 16 residues long. Trimming left V 3 bases short and J 0 bases short, with 14 bases between. Written as DNA, the CDR3 is TGTGCCAGCTCACCCCTACGACGGGAGTACCAAGAGACCCAGTACTTC. Translating gives CASSPLRREYQETQYF.

The gene calls are TRBV11-3 and TRBJ1-3; D gene uncertain. This CDR3 has 15 amino acids. The ends were cut back, 2 bases at V and 0 bases at J, with 8 bases in the middle. Germline CDR1 and CDR2: SGHNT and YENEEA. As DNA, the CDR3 is TGTGCCAGCAGCTTACGGGGAGACTCTGGAAACACCATATATTTT. It is translated as CASSLRGDSGNTIYF.

The chain carries TRBV5-4 and TRBJ2-5; D possibly corresponds to TRBD1 (5 bases). The germline CDR1 and CDR2 sequences are SGHNT and YYREEE (reference sequence). The CDR3 totals 14 residues. Trimming took 10 bases from V and 5 from J, leaving 21 bases between them. CDR3: CASSGRRVGETQYF. CDR3 in DNA: TGTGCCTCCTCAGGTCGCAGGGTCGGGGAGACCCAGTACTTC.

CDR3 amino acids: CASSLVGTGRTEAFF. As DNA, the CDR3 is TGTGCCAGCAGCTTGGTCGGGACAGGACGAACTGAAGCTTTCTTT. V gene TRBV5-6 combines with J gene TRBJ1-1; 8 bases align to TRBD1. CDR3 size: 15 residues. With 0 bases clipped from V and 5 bases from J, the junction kept 6 bases outside the gene matches. Germline V gives CDR1 SGHDT, CDR2 YYEEEE. Based on the CDR3 plus reference TRBV5-6 and TRBJ1-1, the full variable domain is DAGVTQSPTHLIKTRGQQVTLRCSPKSGHDTVSWYQQALGQGPQFIFQYYEEEERQRGNFPDRFSGHQFPNYSSELNVNALLLGDSALYLCASSLVGTGRTEAFFGQGTRLTVV.

Comments on this clone: Other DNA sequences within the sample encode an identical CDR3. The chain has TRBV7-9 and TRBJ2-7; 7 bases are shared with TRBD1. The length of the CDR3 is 12 residues. Germline V gives CDR1 SEHNR, CDR2 FQNEAQ (reference sequence). After removal of 5 bases from V and 5 bases from J, the junction contained 3 bases not matched to a gene. The CDR3 spells CASSRQGDEQYF. CDR3 sequence (DNA): TGTGCCAGCAGCCGCCAGGGGGACGAGCAGTACTTC.

The J gene is TRBJ1-5, the V gene TRBV28; no clear D. V lost 4 bases, J lost 14 bases, and 12 bases lay in between. This CDR3 is 11 amino acids long. Germline V gives CDR1 MDHEN, CDR2 SYDVKM. The CDR3 region has the DNA TGTGCCAGCAGTTCCCCCTACAGTGAGCATTTT. Residues: CASSSPYSEHF.

The genes are TRBV5-4 and TRBJ2-2; D is possibly TRBD2 (5 bases). V lost 0 bases, J lost 1 base, and 16 bases lay in between. CDR1 is SGHNT and CDR2 is YYREEE in the germline V gene (reference sequence). The CDR3 has 18 residues. CDR3 sequence reads: CASSLGAGLAENTGELFF. In DNA form, the CDR3 reads TGTGCCAGCAGCTTGGGGGCCGGCCTAGCAGAGAACACCGGGGAGCTGTTTTTT.

The V gene is TRBV10-2, the J gene TRBJ2-1; D is possibly TRBD2 (6 bases). The CDR3 has 15 residues. Germline lookup yields CDR1 WSHSY and CDR2 SAAADI. V dropped 3 bases and J dropped 6 bases, with 15 bases sitting between them. CDR3 DNA sequence: TGCGCCAGCAGTGAAGTGGGGGGTGGTTCCAATGAGCAGTTCTTC. It yields the protein CASSEVGGGSNEQFF.

The V gene is TRBV19, the J gene TRBJ1-1; TRBD1 matches 8 bases. V shed 10 bases and J 0 bases; nucleotides not matched to a gene: 10. Looked up from germline, CDR1 is LNHDA and CDR2 is SQIVND (reference sequence). This CDR3 has 15 residues. CDR3 protein: CATIRGRGMNTEAFF. The CDR3 bases are TGTGCCACCATCAGGGGGCGAGGGATGAACACTGAAGCTTTCTTT.

The rearrangement joins TRBV15 to TRBJ1-2; D remains ambiguous. Per germline, CDR1 LNHNV and CDR2 YYDKDF (reference sequence). Trimming removed 1 base at V and 0 bases at J, with 9 bases between. This CDR3 comprises 15 residues. CDR3 region: CATSRGTGANYGYTF. CDR3 DNA sequence: TGTGCCACCAGCAGAGGGACGGGAGCTAACTATGGCTACACCTTC.

In this sample, this clone turned up a few times. The rearrangement joins TRBV6-5 to TRBJ2-7, with 9 bases that match TRBD1. The CDR3 covers 14 residues. Germline loops: CDR1 MNHEY, CDR2 SVGAGI. The V gene end was trimmed by 6 bases and the J gene end by 2 bases; junction bases not matched to a gene: 5. Here the CDR3 reads CASSRTGAAYEQYF. In DNA form, the CDR3 reads TGTGCCAGCAGCAGGACAGGGGCTGCCTACGAGCAGTACTTC.

This sequence joins TRBV7-9 and TRBJ2-7; 11 bases line up with TRBD2. The length of the CDR3 is 14 residues. With V trimmed by 2 bases and J by 5 bases, 2 bases remained unmatched. CDR1 is SEHNR and CDR2 is FQNEAQ in the germline V gene (reference sequence). Written as DNA, the CDR3 is TGTGCCAGCAGCTTACTAGCGGGGGGCCACGAGCAGTACTTC. Its translation: CASSLLAGGHEQYF. Filled out from reference TRBV7-9 and TRBJ2-7, the complete variable domain reads DTGVSQNPRHKITKRGQNVTFRCDPISEHNRLYWYRQTLGQGPEFLTYFQNEAQLEKSRLLSDRFSAERPKGSFSTLEIQRTEQGDSAMYLCASSLLAGGHEQYFGPGTRLTVT.

This clone appeared once. This sequence joins TRBV7-9 and TRBJ2-6, with 7 bases identical to TRBD1. The V segment lost 2 bases and the J segment 2 bases; nucleotides outside the gene matches: 3. The CDR3 sequence is 16 residues long. The germline gives CDR1 SEHNR, CDR2 FQNEAQ (reference sequence). The CDR3 bases are TGTGCCAGCAGCTTAACAGGGGTCGCTGGGGCCAACGTCCTGACTTTC. Translating it yields CASSLTGVAGANVLTF.

The gene calls are TRBV5-1 and TRBJ1-1, with a tentative D call TRBD1 (5 bases). The CDR3 is 14 amino acids. Trimming left V 2 bases short and J 2 bases short, with 10 bases between. Per germline, CDR1 SGHRS and CDR2 YFSETQ. CDR3: CASSFGGPNTEAFF. The CDR3 nucleotides read TGCGCCAGCAGCTTCGGGGGACCCAACACTGAAGCTTTCTTT.